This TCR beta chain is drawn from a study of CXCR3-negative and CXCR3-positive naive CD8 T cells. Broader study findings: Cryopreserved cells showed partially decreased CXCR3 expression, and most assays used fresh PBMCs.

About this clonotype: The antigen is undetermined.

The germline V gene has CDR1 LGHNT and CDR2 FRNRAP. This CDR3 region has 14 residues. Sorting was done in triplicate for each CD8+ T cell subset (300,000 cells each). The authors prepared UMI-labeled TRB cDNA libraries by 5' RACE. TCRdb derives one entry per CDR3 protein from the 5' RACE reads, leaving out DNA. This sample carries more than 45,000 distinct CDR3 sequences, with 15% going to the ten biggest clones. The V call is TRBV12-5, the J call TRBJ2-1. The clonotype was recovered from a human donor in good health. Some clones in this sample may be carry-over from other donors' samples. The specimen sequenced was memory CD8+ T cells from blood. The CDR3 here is CASGLQTPYNEQFF.